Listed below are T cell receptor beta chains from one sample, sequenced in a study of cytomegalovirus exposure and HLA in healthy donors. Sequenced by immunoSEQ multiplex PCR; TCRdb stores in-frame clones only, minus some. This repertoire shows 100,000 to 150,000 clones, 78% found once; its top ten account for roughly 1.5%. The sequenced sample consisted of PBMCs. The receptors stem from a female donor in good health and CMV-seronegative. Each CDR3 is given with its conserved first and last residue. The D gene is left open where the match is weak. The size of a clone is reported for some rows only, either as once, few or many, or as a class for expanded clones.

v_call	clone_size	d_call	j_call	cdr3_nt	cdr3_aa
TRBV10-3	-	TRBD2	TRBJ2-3	TGTGCCATCGGGGTAGCGGGAGCCGCAGATACGCAGTATTTT	CAIGVAGAADTQYF
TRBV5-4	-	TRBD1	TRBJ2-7	TGTGCCAGCAGCTTGCGGACAGGCTACGAGCAGTACTTC	CASSLRTGYEQYF
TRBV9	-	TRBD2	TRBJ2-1	TGTGCCAGCAGCCTTAAGCGGGAGATTTCGCCACCATCGACCAATGAGCAGTTCTTC	CASSLKREISPPSTNEQFF
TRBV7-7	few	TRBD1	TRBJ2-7	TGTGCTAGCAGCAAGGGGACAGGGGGGTCTGGCGAGCAGTACTTC	CASSKGTGGSGEQYF
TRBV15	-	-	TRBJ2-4	TGTGCCACCAGCCTAGACCGGAGCGGACTTAACATTCAGTACTTC	CATSLDRSGLNIQYF
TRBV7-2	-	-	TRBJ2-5	TGTGCCAGCAGCTTAGTTCCGGGGGTGGGGGAAGAGACCCAGTACTTC	CASSLVPGVGEETQYF
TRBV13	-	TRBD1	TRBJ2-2	TGTGCCAGCAGCACTTACAGGGGGCAGAACGGGGAGCTGTTTTTT	CASSTYRGQNGELFF
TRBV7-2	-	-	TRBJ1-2	TGTGCCAGCAGCCAGCGGTTTGATGGCTACACCTTC	CASSQRFDGYTF
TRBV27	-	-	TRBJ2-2	TGTGCCAGCAGTTTGCGGTCAATTAACACCGGGGAGCTGTTTTTT	CASSLRSINTGELFF
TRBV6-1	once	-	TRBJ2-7	TGTGCCAGCAGTGAGTCCAGGTTCGTGGACGAGCAGTACTTC	CASSESRFVDEQYF
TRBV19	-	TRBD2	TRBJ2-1	TGTGCCAGTAGTATAGATCTATTTAGCGGGAGGGCGAAGTTCTTC	CASSIDLFSGRAKFF
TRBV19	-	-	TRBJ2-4	TGTGCCAGTAGTCCCCGAGGAGGGGTAAACATTCAGTACTTC	CASSPRGGVNIQYF
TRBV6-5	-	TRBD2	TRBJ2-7	TGTGCCAGCAGTTCCCCCCGGACTAGCGGCGCCTACGAGCAGTACTTC	CASSSPRTSGAYEQYF
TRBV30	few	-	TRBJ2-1	TGTGCCTGGAGCGTGACTAGCTACAATGAGCAGTTCTTC	CAWSVTSYNEQFF
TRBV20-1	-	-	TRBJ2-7	TGCAGTGCTAGATCCAGCTACGAGCAGTACTTC	CSARSSYEQYF
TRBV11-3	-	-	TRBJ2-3	TGTGCCAGCAGCTTAGGCGTCGGCAGGAAAGATACGCAGTATTTT	CASSLGVGRKDTQYF
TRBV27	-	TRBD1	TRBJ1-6	TGTGCCAGCAGTTCCTACCGGGACAGGGATTCACCCCTCCACTTT	CASSSYRDRDSPLHF
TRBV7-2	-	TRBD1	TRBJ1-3	TGTGCCAGCAGCCTACAGGGGGCGAGTGGAAACACCATATATTTT	CASSLQGASGNTIYF
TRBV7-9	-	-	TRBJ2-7	TGTGCCAGCAGCTTCCGAGCAAACTCCTACGAGCAGTACTTC	CASSFRANSYEQYF
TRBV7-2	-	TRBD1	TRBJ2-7	TGTGCCAGCAGCCGGGACAGCACCTACGAGCAGTACTTC	CASSRDSTYEQYF
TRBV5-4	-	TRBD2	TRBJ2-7	TGTGCCAGCAGCTTGTTGGGACTAGCGGACGAGCAGTACTTC	CASSLLGLADEQYF
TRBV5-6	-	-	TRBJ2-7	TGTGCCAGCAGCTGGAACAGTATCTACGAGCAGTACTTC	CASSWNSIYEQYF
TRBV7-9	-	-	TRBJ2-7	TGTGCCAGCAGCTTAGGTGACACCTACGAGCAGTACTTC	CASSLGDTYEQYF
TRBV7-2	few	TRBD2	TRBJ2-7	TGTGCCAGCAGCTTAGAACCGGGAGGGTTGTCCGAGCAGTACTTC	CASSLEPGGLSEQYF
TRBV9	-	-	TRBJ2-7	TGTGCCAGCAGCGTAGGGCCCAGGCAAAGCTCCTACGAGCAGTACTTC	CASSVGPRQSSYEQYF
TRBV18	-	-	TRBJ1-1	TGTGCCAGCTCACCACAGGCCGGGGACTCTGAAGCTTTCTTT	CASSPQAGDSEAFF
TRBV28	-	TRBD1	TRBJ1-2	TGTGCCAGCAGTTTCCGCGGGACAGACTATGGCTACACCTTC	CASSFRGTDYGYTF
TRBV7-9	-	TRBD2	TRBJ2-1	TGTGCCAGCAGCCCTAGCGGGAGCCCCTACAATGAGCAGTTCTTC	CASSPSGSPYNEQFF
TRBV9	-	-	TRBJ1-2	TGTGCCAGCAGCAGGACAGTCCTAAACTATGGCTACACCTTC	CASSRTVLNYGYTF
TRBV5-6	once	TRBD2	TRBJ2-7	TGTGCCAGCATCAGGACTAGCGGGAGTTACGAGCAGTACTTC	CASIRTSGSYEQYF
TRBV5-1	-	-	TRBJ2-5	TGCGCCAGCAGCCAGATAGGGGCAAATCAAGAGACCCAGTACTTC	CASSQIGANQETQYF
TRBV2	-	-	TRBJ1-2	TGTGCCAGCAGGATTGTCCAGGGAGGCTATGGCTACACCTTC	CASRIVQGGYGYTF
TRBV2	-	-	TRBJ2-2	TGTGCCAGCACGGGGAATACGAACACCGGGGAGCTGTTTTTT	CASTGNTNTGELFF
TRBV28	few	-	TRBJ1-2	TGTGCCAGCAGTTTTCCGGGGGGCGGCACCTATGGCTACACCTTC	CASSFPGGGTYGYTF
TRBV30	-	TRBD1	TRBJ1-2	TGTGCCTGGAGCGTAGGGGGCAGTGGTAGCTATGGCTACACCTTC	CAWSVGGSGSYGYTF
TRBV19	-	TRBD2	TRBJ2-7	TGTGCCAGTAGTATTGGTTCAGCGGGAGGTACCTACGAGCAGTACTTC	CASSIGSAGGTYEQYF
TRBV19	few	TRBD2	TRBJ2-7	TGTGCCAGTAGTATCGCACTAGCGGTTAGATACTACGAGCAGTACTTC	CASSIALAVRYYEQYF
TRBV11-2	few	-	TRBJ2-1	TGTGCCAGCAGCTTAAAGGTAGCGGCATTCAATGAGCAGTTCTTC	CASSLKVAAFNEQFF
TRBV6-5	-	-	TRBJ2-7	TGTGCCAGCAGTTACTATCCAGGGGATTCCTACGAGCAGTACTTC	CASSYYPGDSYEQYF
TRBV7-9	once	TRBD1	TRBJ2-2	TGTTCCAGCAGCTCCGGGACAGGGGAGGATGGGGAGCTGTTTTTT	CSSSSGTGEDGELFF
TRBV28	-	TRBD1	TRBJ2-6	TGTGCCAGCAGCGCCGCCAGGGACAGCTCTGGGGCCAACGTCCTGACTTTC	CASSAARDSSGANVLTF
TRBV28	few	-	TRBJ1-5	TGTGCCAGCAGTACCCTCACGGAGCCCCAGCATTTT	CASSTLTEPQHF
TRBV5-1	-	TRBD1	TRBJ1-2	TGCGCCAGCAGCTTGACAGGGGTGGAAGGCTACACCTTC	CASSLTGVEGYTF
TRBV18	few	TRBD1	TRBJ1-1	TGTGCCAGCTCACGAGGACAGGGCACTGAAGCTTTCTTT	CASSRGQGTEAFF
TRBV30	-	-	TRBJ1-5	TGTGCCTGGAGTGCGGGGTGGAGCAATCAGCCCCAGCATTTT	CAWSAGWSNQPQHF
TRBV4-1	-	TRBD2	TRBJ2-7	TGCGCCAGCAGCTTTTACAGCGGGACCTACGAGCAGTACTTC	CASSFYSGTYEQYF
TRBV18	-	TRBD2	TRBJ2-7	TGTGCCAGCTCACCGAGCGGGAGTACCTACGAGCAGTACTTC	CASSPSGSTYEQYF
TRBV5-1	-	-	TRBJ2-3	TGCGCCAGCAGCGTCAGCGTAGCCGTCGCAGATACGCAGTATTTT	CASSVSVAVADTQYF
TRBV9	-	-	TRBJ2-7	TGTGCCAGCAGCCCCGAACCCTCCCAAGAGGGTTACGAGCAGTACTTC	CASSPEPSQEGYEQYF
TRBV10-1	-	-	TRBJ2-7	TGCGCCACCCCCACCACGGTAGCGGATAGTAGGTATTACTACGAGCAGTACTTC	CATPTTVADSRYYYEQYF
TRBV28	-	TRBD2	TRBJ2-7	TGTGCCAGCAGTTCCGAGATAGGGACTAGCTCCTCCTACGAGCAGTACTTC	CASSSEIGTSSSYEQYF
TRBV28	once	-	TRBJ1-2	TGTGCCAGCAGGCGTACAGGGACTAACTATGGCTACACCTTC	CASRRTGTNYGYTF
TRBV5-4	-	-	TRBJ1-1	TGTGCCAGCAGCTTGGAGAGTACTGAAGCTTTCTTT	CASSLESTEAFF
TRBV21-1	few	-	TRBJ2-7	TGTGCCAGCAGCTTTGCACCGGGACTAGCGGGAGGGCTACGGCCTCGGCAGTACTTC	CASSFAPGLAGGLRPRQYF
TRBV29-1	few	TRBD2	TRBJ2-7	TGCAGCGCCTTACTAGCGGGAGACTACGAGCAGTACTTC	CSALLAGDYEQYF
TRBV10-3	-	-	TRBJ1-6	TGTGCCATCAGCTTGACAGGAGGTACCTATAATTCACCCCTCCACTTT	CAISLTGGTYNSPLHF
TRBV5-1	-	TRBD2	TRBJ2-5	TGCGCCAGCAGCCCTCTAGGACTAGCACAAGAGACCCAGTACTTC	CASSPLGLAQETQYF
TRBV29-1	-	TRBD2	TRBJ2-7	TGCAGCGCGAGACCAGCGGGAGGCTACGAGCAGTACTTC	CSARPAGGYEQYF